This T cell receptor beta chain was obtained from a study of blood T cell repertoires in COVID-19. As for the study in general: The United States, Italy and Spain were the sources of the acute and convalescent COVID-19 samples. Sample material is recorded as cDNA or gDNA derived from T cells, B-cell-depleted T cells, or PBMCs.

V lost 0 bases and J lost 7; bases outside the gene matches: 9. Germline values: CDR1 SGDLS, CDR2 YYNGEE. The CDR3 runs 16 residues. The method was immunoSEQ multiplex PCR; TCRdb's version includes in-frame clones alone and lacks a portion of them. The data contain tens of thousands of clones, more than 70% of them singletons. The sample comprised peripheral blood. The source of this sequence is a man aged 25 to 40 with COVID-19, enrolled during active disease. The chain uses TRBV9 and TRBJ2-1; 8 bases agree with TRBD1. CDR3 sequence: CASSVAGTGSFNEQFF. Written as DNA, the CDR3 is TGTGCCAGCAGCGTAGCTGGGACAGGTTCTTTTAATGAGCAGTTCTTC.